This T cell receptor (beta chain) was retrieved from a study of cytomegalovirus exposure and HLA in healthy donors. The wider study: Early released data had tens of millions of unique TCRs, all coming from HLA-typed donors. Overall study results and limits: Earlier findings revealed that most TCR beta V segments proved productive either about 87% or about 30% of the time. In vitro confirmation showed a few CMV-associated chains to be CMV antigen specific.

This PCR relied on a set of 60 Vbeta primers and 13 Jbeta primers. Clones were read by immunoSEQ multiplex PCR, and TCRdb kept only the in-frame ones, dropping some. Counted here are about 110,000 clones, roughly four fifths occurring once; the ten biggest clones make up 3.5% to 4%. To note about this clone: Its matching antigen is unknown.

Germline CDR1 is MNHEY and CDR2 is SVGAGI. This CDR3 region has 13 residues. Trimming pared 6 bases from V and 4 bases from J, leaving 9 bases between. This TCR was sampled from a man aged 60 to 75 in good health and CMV-seronegative. This chain uses TRBV6-5 with TRBJ1-4; D call uncertain. Sequencing was performed on PBMCs. This CDR3 is CASRQPGNEKLFF. The CDR3 coding sequence is TGTGCCAGCAGACAACCGGGTAATGAAAAACTGTTTTTT.